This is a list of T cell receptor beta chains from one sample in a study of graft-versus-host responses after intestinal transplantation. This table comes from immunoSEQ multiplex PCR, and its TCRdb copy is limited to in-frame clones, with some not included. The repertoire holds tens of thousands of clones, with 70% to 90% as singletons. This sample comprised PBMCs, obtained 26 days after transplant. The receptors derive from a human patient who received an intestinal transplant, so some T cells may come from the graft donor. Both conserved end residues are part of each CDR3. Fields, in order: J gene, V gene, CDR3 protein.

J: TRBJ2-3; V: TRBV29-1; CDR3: CSVRGGGEADTQYF
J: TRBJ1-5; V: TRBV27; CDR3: CASSLLTDQPQHF
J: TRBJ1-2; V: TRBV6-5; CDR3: CASSYDRAAYGYTF
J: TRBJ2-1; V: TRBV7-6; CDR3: CASSLAGAYNEQFF
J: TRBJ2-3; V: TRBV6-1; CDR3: CASTIAGQYTDTQYF
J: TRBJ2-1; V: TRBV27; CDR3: CASRTGLYNEQFF
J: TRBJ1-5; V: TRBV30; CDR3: CAWSVGDRGNQPQHF
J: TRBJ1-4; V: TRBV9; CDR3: CASSDSIDRTNEKLFF
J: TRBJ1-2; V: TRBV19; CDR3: CASSSPRDFYGYTF
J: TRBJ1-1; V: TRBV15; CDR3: CATRTGGNTEAFF
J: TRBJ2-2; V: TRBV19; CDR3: CASSRRGAGGNTGELFF
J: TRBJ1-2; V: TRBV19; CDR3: CAASGRDYGYTF
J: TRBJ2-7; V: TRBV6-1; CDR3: CASSHNYEQYF
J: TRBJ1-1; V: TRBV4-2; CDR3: CASSRTGSYTEAFF
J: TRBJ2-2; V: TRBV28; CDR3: CASSPGTSGTGELFF
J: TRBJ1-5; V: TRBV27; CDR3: CASSFDSYNQPQHF
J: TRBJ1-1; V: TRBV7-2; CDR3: CATSKNMNTEAFF
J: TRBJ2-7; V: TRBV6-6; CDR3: CASSYPARGDEQYF
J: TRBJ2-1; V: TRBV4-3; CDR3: CASSLFHTLTGENEQFF
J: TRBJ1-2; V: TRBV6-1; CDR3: CASSPGTDANYGYTF
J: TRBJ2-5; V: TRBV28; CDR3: CASSLDRGQETQYF
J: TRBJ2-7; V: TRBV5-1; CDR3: CASSLRRGQYEQYF
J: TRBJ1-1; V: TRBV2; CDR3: CASRLSKAGGTEAFF
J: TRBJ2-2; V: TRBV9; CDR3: CASSVVQGGAGELFF